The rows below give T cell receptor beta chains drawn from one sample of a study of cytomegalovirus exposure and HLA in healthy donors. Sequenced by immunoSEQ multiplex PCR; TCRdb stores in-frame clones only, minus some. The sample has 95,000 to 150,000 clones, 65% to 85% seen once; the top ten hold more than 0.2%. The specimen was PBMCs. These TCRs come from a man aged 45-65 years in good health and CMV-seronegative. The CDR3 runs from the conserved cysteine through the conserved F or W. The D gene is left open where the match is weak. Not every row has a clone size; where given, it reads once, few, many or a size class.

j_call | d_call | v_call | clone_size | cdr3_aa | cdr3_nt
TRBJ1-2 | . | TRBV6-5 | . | CASSYSTGFNYGYTF | TGTGCCAGCAGTTACTCAACAGGGTTTAACTATGGCTACACCTTC
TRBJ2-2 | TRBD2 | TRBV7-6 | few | CASSPLLAGVGTNTGELFF | TGTGCCAGCAGCCCCCTGCTAGCGGGGGTAGGCACGAACACCGGGGAGCTGTTTTTT
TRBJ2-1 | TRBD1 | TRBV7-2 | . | CASSWGQHNEQFF | TGTGCCAGCAGCTGGGGACAGCACAATGAGCAGTTCTTC
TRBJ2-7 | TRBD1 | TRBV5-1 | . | CASKDRTYEQYF | TGCGCCAGCAAGGACAGGACCTACGAGCAGTACTTC
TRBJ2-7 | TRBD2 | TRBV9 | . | CASSARGTSSYEQYF | TGTGCCAGCAGCGCCCGCGGGACTAGTTCCTACGAGCAGTACTTC
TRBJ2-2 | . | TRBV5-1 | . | CASSLLSGTGELFF | TGCGCCAGCAGCTTGTTGTCGGGGACCGGGGAGCTGTTTTTT
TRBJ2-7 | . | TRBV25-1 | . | CASSFSREVPYEQYF | TGTGCCAGCAGTTTTTCGCGAGAGGTCCCCTACGAGCAGTACTTC
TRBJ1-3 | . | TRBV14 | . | CASSQDPARRNTIYF | TGTGCCAGCAGCCAAGACCCCGCTAGAAGGAACACCATATATTTT
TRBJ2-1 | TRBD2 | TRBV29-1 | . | CSARLAGGGEQFF | TGCAGCGCTCGACTAGCGGGAGGTGGTGAGCAGTTCTTC
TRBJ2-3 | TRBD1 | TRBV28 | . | CASSSIWDRGREKTDTQYF | TGTGCCAGCAGTTCAATTTGGGACAGGGGTAGAGAGAAAACAGATACGCAGTATTTT
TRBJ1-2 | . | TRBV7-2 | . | CASSLRGRADLSGYTF | TGTGCCAGCAGCTTACGGGGAAGGGCGGACCTCTCCGGCTACACCTTC
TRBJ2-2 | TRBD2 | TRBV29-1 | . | CSVSSGGTGELFF | TGCAGCGTTTCTAGCGGGGGGACCGGGGAGCTGTTTTTT
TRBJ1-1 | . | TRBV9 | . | CASALEGQNTEAFF | TGTGCCAGCGCCCTTGAGGGACAGAACACTGAAGCTTTCTTT
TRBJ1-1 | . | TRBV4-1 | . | CASSQDRERPEAFF | TGCGCCAGCAGCCAAGATCGGGAAAGGCCTGAAGCTTTCTTT